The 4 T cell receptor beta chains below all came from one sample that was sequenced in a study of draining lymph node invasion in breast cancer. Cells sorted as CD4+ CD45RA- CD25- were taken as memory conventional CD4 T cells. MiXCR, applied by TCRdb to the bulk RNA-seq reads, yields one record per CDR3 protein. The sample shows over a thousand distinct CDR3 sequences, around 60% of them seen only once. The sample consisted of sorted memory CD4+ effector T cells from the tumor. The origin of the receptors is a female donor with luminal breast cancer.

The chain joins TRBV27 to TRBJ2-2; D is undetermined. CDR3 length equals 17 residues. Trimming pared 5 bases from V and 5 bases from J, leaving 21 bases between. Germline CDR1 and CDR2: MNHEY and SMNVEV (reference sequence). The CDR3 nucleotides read TGTGCCAGCAGTCCTTCCCCCATTCATCTGAGGACCGGGGAGCTGTTTTTT. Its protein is CASSPSPIHLRTGELFF.

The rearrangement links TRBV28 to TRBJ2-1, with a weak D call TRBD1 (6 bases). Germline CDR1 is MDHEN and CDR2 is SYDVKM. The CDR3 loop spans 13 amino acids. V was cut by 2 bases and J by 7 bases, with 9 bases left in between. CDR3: CASSLQGRNEQFF. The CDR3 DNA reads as TGTGCCAGCAGTTTACAGGGGCGGAATGAGCAGTTCTTC.

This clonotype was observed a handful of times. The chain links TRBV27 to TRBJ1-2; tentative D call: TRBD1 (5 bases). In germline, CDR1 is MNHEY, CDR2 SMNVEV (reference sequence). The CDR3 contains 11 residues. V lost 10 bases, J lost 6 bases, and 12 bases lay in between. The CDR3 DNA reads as TGTGCCACCGGACGGGGGGATGGCTACACCTTC. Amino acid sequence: CATGRGDGYTF.

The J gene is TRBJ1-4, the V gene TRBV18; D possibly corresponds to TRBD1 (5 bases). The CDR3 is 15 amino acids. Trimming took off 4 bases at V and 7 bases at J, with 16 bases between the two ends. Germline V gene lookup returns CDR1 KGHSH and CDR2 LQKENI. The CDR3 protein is CASSRPGGFGEKLFF. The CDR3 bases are TGTGCCAGCTCACGGCCCGGGGGGTTCGGTGAAAAACTGTTTTTT.